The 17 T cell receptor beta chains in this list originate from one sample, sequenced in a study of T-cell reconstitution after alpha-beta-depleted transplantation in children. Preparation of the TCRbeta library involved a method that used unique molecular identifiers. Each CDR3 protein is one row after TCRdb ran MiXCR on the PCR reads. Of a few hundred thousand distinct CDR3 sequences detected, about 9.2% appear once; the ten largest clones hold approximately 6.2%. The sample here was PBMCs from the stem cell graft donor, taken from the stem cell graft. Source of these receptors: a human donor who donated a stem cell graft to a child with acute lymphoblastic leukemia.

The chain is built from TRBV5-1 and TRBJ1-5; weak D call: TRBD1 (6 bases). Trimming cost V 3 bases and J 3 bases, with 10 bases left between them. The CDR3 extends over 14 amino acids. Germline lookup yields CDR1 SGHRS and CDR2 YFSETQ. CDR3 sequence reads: CASSSSGVNQPQHF. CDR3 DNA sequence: TGCGCCAGCAGCTCCTCAGGGGTCAATCAGCCCCAGCATTTT.

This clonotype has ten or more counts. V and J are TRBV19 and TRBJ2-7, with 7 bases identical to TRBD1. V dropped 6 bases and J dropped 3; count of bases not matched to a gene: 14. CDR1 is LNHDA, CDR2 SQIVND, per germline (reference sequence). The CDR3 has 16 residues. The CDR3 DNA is TGTGCCAGTAGATCTATTTTTGGGACAGACCTCTACGAGCAGTACTTC. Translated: CASRSIFGTDLYEQYF.

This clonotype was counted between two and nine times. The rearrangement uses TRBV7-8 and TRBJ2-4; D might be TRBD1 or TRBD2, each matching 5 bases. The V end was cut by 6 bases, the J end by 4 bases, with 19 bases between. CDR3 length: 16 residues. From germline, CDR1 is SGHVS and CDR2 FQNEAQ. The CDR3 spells CASRNDGPWGKNIQYF. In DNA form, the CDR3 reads TGTGCCAGCAGGAACGACGGCCCGTGGGGGAAAAACATTCAGTACTTC.

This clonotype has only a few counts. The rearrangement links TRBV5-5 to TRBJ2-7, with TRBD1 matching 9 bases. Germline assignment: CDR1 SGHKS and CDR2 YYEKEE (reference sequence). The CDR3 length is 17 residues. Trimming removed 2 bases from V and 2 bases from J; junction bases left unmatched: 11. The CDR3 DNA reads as TGTGCCAGCAGCTTTCAAGTAGGGACAGGGATTGCCTACGAGCAGTACTTC. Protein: CASSFQVGTGIAYEQYF.

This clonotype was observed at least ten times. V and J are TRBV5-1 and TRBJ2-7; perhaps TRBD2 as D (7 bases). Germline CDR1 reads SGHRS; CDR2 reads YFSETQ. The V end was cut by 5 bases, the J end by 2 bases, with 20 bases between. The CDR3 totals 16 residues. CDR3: CASRPLRGGAAYEQYF. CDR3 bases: TGCGCCAGCAGGCCTCTTCGAGGGGGGGCTGCCTACGAGCAGTACTTC.

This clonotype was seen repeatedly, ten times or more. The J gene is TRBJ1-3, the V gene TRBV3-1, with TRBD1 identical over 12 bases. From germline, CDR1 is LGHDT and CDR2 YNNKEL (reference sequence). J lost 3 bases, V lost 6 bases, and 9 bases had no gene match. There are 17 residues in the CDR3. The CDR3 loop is CASRRGTGGAGGNTIYF. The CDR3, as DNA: TGTGCCAGCAGGCGGGGGACAGGGGGCGCGGGTGGAAACACCATATATTTT. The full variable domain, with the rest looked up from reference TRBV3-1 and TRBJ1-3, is DTAVSQTPKYLVTQMGNDKSIKCEQNLGHDTMYWYKQDSKKFLKIMFSYNNKELIINETVPNRFSPKSPDKAHLNLHINSLELGDSAVYFCASRRGTGGAGGNTIYFGEGSWLTVV.

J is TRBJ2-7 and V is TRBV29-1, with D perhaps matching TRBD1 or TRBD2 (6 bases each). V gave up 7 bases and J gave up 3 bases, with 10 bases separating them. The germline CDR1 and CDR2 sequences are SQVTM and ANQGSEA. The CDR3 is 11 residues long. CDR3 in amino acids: CSGQEGYEQYF. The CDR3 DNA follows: TGCAGCGGACAGGAGGGCTACGAGCAGTACTTC.

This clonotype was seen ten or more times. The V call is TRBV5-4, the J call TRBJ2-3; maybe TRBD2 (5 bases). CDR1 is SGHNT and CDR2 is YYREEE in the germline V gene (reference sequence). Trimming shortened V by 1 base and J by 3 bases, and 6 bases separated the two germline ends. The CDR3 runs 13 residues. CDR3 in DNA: TGTGCCAGCAGCTTGACGGGAACAGATACGCAGTATTTT. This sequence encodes CASSLTGTDTQYF.

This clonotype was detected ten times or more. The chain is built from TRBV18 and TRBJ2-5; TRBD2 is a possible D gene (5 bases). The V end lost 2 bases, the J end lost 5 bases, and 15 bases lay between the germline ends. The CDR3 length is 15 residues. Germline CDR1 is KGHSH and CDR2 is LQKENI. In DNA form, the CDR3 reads TGTGCCAGCTCACCATATGTCCAGGAGGTCGAGACCCAGTACTTC. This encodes CASSPYVQEVETQYF.

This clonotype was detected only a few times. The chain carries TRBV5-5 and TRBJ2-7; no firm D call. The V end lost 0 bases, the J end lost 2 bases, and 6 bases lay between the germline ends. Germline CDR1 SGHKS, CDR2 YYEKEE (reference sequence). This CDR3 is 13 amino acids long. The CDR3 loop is CASSLGSTYEQYF. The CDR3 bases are TGTGCCAGCAGCTTGGGGAGCACCTACGAGCAGTACTTC.

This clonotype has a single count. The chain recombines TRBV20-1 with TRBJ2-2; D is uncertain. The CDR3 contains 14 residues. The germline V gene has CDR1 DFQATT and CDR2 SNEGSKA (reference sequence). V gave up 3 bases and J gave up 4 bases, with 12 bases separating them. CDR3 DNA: TGCAGTGCTAGGGAGACGTCGACCACCGGGGAGCTGTTTTTT. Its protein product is CSARETSTTGELFF.

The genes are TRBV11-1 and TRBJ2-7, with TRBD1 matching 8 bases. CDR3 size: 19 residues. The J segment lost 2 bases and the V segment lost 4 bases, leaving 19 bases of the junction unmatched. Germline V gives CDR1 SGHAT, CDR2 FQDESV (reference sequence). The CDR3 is CASSSTWLDGTGDTYEQYF. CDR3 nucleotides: TGTGCCAGCAGCTCGACGTGGTTAGACGGGACAGGCGATACCTACGAGCAGTACTTC.

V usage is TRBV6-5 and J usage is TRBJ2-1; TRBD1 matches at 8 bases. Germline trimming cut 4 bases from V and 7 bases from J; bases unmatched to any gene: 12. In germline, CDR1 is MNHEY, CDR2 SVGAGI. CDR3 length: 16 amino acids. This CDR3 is CASSWSGDRGLNEQFF. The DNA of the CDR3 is TGTGCCAGCAGTTGGTCGGGAGACAGGGGTTTGAATGAGCAGTTCTTC.

The CDR3 region is CASSLESEGFNYGYTF. DNA of the CDR3: TGTGCCAGCAGCTTAGAGTCAGAAGGATTTAACTATGGCTACACCTTC. The rearrangement uses TRBV7-9 and TRBJ1-2; D gene uncertain. CDR1 SEHNR and CDR2 FQNEAQ come from the germline V gene (reference sequence). CDR3 length: 16 amino acids. The V gene lost 1 base and the J gene lost 1 base, with 13 bases spanning the gap.

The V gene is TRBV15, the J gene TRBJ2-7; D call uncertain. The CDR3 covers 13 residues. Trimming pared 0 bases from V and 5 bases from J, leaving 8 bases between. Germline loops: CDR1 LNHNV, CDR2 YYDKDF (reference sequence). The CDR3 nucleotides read TGTGCCACCAGCAGAGATTTAGGAGACGAGCAGTACTTC. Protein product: CATSRDLGDEQYF.

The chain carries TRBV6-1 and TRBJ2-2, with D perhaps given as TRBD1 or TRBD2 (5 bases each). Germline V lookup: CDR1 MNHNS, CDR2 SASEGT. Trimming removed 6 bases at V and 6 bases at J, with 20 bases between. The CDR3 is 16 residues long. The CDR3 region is CASSLRDPPNAGELFF. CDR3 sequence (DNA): TGTGCCAGCAGCCTCAGGGACCCCCCGAATGCCGGGGAGCTGTTTTTT.

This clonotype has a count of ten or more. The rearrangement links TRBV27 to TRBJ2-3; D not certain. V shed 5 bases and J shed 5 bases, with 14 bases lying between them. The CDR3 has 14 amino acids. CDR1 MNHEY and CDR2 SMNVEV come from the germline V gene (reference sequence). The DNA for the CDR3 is TGTGCCAGCAGTCCGAGGATGTCGGGAGATACGCAGTATTTT. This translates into CASSPRMSGDTQYF.